This T cell receptor beta chain originates from a study of tumor-infiltrating lymphocytes in primary liver carcinoma. Study-level findings and limits: Blood's top-250-clone fraction was significantly lower than that of tumors (p = 0.039).

Unsorted whole blood supplied the blood RNA, and germline DNA was isolated too. Before the surgical procedure, four milliliters of peripheral blood were collected. Researchers generated TCR beta cDNA from approximately 0.55 ug of total RNA, relying on a constant-region primer. Amplification in three nested multiplex PCR rounds with slightly modified ARM-PCR gave rise to TCR beta libraries. With TRBV1-TRBV30 forward primers and a C-beta reverse primer, the first two PCR rounds were run for approximately 10 cycles each. A single record per CDR3 protein comes from TCRdb applying MiXCR to the multiplex PCR reads. Among about 350,000 distinct CDR3 sequences listed, about two thirds were seen once. This clonotype was seen at least ten times. Its antigen is still unknown. CDR3 size: 15 residues. The V gene's germline CDR1 is SGHAT and CDR2 FQNNGV. J gave up 1 base and V 5 bases, and 1 base lay outside the gene matches.

This rearrangement joins TRBV11-2 to TRBJ2-6; 8 bases line up with TRBD1. This clonotype was obtained from a middle-aged man with primary liver carcinoma and hepatitis B virus infection. The sample comprised peripheral blood. In nucleotides, the CDR3 is TGTGCCAGCAGCCGGACAGGGTCTGGGGCCAACGTCCTGACTTTC. Amino acids: CASSRTGSGANVLTF.